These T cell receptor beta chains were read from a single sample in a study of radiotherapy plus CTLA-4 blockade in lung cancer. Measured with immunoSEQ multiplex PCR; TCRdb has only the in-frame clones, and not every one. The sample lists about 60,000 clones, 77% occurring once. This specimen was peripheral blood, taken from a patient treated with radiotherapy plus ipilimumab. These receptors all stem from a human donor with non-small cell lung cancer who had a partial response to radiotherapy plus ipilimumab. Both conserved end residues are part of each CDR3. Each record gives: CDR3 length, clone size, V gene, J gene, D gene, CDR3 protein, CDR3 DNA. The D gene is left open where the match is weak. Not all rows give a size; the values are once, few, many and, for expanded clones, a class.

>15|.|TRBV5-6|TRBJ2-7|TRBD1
CASSPVGTGVREQYF
TGTGCCAGCAGTCCGGTCGGGACAGGGGTACGCGAGCAGTACTTC
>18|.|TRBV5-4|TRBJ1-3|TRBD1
CASSSPRTGGATGNTIYF
TGTGCCAGCAGCTCGCCTCGGACAGGGGGCGCGACGGGAAACACCATATATTTT
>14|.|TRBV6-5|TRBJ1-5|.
CASSYSGVVQPQHF
TGTGCCAGCAGTTACTCAGGGGTGGTTCAGCCCCAGCATTTT
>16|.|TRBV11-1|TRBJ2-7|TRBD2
CASSLGPQAGGYEQYF
TGTGCCAGCAGCTTAGGCCCCCAAGCGGGGGGTTACGAGCAGTACTTC
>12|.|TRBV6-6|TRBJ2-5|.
CASSPPERTQYF
TGTGCCAGCAGCCCACCTGAGAGGACCCAGTACTTC
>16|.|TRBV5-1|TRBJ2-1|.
CASSLEGGGPLNEQFF
TGCGCCAGCAGCTTGGAGGGCGGAGGGCCCCTCAATGAGCAGTTCTTC
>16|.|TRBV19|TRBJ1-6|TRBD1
CASSAPGQGLNSPLHF
TGTGCCAGTAGTGCACCGGGACAGGGCCTTAATTCACCCCTCCACTTT
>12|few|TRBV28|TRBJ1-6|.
CASSFRQSPLHF
TGTGCCAGCAGTTTCCGTCAGTCACCCCTCCACTTT
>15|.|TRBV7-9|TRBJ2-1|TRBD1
CASSPVRTGDNEQFF
TGTGCCAGCAGCCCCGTCCGGACAGGGGACAATGAGCAGTTCTTC
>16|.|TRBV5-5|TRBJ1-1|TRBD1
CASSSAATGGNTEAFF
TGTGCCAGCAGCTCAGCTGCGACAGGGGGGAACACTGAAGCTTTCTTT
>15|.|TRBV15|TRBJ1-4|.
CATSRPSQASEKLFF
TGTGCCACCAGCAGACCAAGTCAAGCGAGCGAAAAACTGTTTTTT
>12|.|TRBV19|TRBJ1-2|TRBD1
CASSTQGAGYTF
TGTGCCAGTAGTACCCAGGGGGCTGGCTACACCTTC
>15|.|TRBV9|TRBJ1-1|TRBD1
CASSPMGQGVSEAFF
TGTGCCAGCAGCCCCATGGGACAGGGGGTATCTGAAGCTTTCTTT
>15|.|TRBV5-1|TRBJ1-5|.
CASSQSGAVSQPQHF
TGCGCCAGCAGTCAGTCAGGGGCGGTGAGTCAGCCCCAGCATTTT
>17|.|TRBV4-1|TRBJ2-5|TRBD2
CASSQDSGGGRQETQYF
TGCGCCAGCAGCCAAGATTCCGGCGGGGGTAGGCAAGAGACCCAGTACTTC
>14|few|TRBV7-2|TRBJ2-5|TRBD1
CASSGQDRGWTQYF
TGTGCCAGCAGCGGACAGGATCGAGGGTGGACCCAGTACTTC
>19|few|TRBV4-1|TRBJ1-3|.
CASSQELAGRLLFGNTIYF
TGCGCCAGCAGCCAAGAACTGGCGGGCAGATTGCTTTTTGGAAACACCATATATTTT
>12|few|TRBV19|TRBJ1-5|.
CASSIPTQPQHF
TGTGCCAGTAGTATACCTACTCAGCCCCAGCATTTT
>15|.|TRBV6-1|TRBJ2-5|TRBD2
CASSPLAGDQETQYF
TGTGCCAGCAGTCCACTAGCGGGGGACCAAGAGACCCAGTACTTC
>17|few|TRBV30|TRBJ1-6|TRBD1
CAWMIDRGTSYNSPLHF
TGTGCCTGGATGATAGACAGGGGAACCTCCTATAATTCACCCCTCCACTTT
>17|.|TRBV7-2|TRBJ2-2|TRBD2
CASSFNWFPGRVGELFF
TGTGCCAGCAGCTTCAACTGGTTCCCAGGGAGGGTTGGGGAGCTGTTTTTT
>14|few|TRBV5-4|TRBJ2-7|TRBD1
CASSSSDRSYEQYF
TGTGCCAGCAGCTCGTCGGACAGGTCCTACGAGCAGTACTTC
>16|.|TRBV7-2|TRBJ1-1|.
CASSLSPAGMVTEAFF
TGTGCCAGCAGCTTAAGTCCGGCAGGGATGGTCACTGAAGCTTTCTTT
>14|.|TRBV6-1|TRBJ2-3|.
CASSAGRPPDTQYF
TGTGCCAGCAGTGCAGGAAGGCCCCCGGATACGCAGTATTTT
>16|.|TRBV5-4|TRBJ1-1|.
CASSPSVGGPNTEAFF
TGTGCCAGCAGCCCCAGCGTCGGTGGCCCGAACACTGAAGCTTTCTTT
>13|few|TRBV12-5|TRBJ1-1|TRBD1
CASGQGVTNEAFF
TGTGCTAGTGGACAGGGGGTTACGAATGAAGCTTTCTTT
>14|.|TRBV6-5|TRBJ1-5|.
CASSYGGYNQPQHF
TGTGCCAGCAGTTATGGGGGGTACAATCAGCCCCAGCATTTT
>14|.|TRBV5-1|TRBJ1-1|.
CASSLVGRNTEAFF
TGCGCCAGCAGCTTGGTGGGGAGAAACACTGAAGCTTTCTTT
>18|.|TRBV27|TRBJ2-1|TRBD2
CASSPWTSGVSSYNEQFF
TGTGCCAGCAGTCCCTGGACTAGCGGGGTTAGCTCCTACAATGAGCAGTTCTTC
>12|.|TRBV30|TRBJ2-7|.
CAWRNSPSEQYF
TGTGCCTGGAGGAATAGTCCGAGCGAGCAGTACTTC
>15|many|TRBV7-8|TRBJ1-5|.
CASSLISGGNQPQHF
TGTGCCAGCAGCTTAATTTCGGGGGGCAATCAGCCCCAGCATTTT
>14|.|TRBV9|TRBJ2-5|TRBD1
CASSTPDREETQYF
TGTGCCAGCAGCACCCCAGACAGGGAGGAGACCCAGTACTTC
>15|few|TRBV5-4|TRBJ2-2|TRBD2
CASSVGLAHTGELFF
TGTGCCAGCAGCGTGGGACTAGCGCACACCGGGGAGCTGTTTTTT
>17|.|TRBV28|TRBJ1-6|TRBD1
CASSTTGTGGYNSPLHF
TGTGCCAGCAGTACAACCGGGACAGGGGGCTATAATTCACCCCTCCACTTT
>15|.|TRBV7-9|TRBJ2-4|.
CASSPQAQVQNIQYF
TGTGCCAGCAGCCCCCAGGCCCAGGTCCAAAACATTCAGTACTTC
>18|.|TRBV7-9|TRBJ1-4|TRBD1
CASSLGARGRAANEELFF
TGTGCCAGCAGCTTAGGGGCCAGGGGGCGGGCGGCTAATGAAGAACTGTTTTTT
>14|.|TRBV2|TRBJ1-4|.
CASGGSTTNEKLFF
TGTGCCAGCGGCGGGTCCACAACTAATGAAAAACTGTTTTTT
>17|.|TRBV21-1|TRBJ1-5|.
CASSRGRGGYSNQPQHF
TGTGCCAGCAGCAGGGGGCGCGGGGGCTATAGCAATCAGCCCCAGCATTTT
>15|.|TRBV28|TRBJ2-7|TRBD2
CASSSLAGASYEQYF
TGTGCCAGCAGTTCCCTAGCGGGAGCCTCCTACGAGCAGTACTTC
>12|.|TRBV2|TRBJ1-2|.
CASSDLGHGYTF
TGTGCCAGCAGTGATCTGGGCCATGGCTACACCTTC
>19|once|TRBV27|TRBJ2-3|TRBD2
CASSLSIPSGGASTDTQYF
TGTGCCAGCAGTTTATCGATTCCTAGCGGGGGGGCGAGCACAGATACGCAGTATTTT
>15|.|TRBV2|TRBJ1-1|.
CASSASRGGVTEAFF
TGTGCCAGCAGTGCCTCAAGAGGGGGAGTCACTGAAGCTTTCTTT
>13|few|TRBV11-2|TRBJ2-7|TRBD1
CASSFGTGGEQYF
TGTGCCAGCAGCTTCGGGACAGGGGGCGAGCAGTACTTC
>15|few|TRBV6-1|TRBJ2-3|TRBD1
CASREEGQGPDTQYF
TGTGCCAGCAGGGAGGAGGGACAGGGGCCAGATACGCAGTATTTT
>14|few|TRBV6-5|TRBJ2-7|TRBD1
CASSSGQGAREQYF
TGTGCCAGCAGCTCGGGACAGGGGGCGCGGGAGCAGTACTTC
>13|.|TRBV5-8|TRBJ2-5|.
CASSPPGEETQYF
TGTGCCAGCAGCCCCCCAGGGGAAGAGACCCAGTACTTC
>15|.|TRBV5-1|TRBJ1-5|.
CASSPGGITGQPQHF
TGCGCCAGCAGCCCCGGAGGCATCACGGGGCAGCCCCAGCATTTT
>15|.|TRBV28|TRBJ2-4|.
CASSLLDRAKNIQYF
TGTGCCAGCAGTTTACTTGACAGAGCCAAAAACATTCAGTACTTC
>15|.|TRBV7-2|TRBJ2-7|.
CASSQPRDTGYEQYF
TGTGCCAGCAGCCAGCCCAGGGACACAGGGTACGAGCAGTACTTC